The 12 T cell receptor beta chains below were found in one sample sequenced in a study of response to subunit inactivated influenza vaccine. TCRdb analysed the RT-PCR reads with MiXCR anew, one entry per CDR3 protein. The table lists some 480,000 distinct CDR3 sequences, around 9.9% of them singletons, with approximately 12% in the top ten. Sample: PBMCs from blood, taken roughly 45 days after vaccination. Source of these receptors: a man aged 50 or older who received an inactivated influenza vaccine.

The chain carries TRBV6-2 or TRBV6-3 and TRBJ1-6, with 9 bases that match TRBD1. CDR1 MNHEY and CDR2 SVGEGT come from the germline V gene. The CDR3 is made up of 15 amino acids. Trimming at V came to 2 bases and at J to 8 bases, leaving 4 bases not matched to a gene. CDR3 sequence (DNA): TGTGCCAGCAGTTACCTCCGACAGGGGGATTCACCCCTCCACTTT. Residues: CASSYLRQGDSPLHF.

This clonotype occurred many times. The chain combines TRBV5-5 with TRBJ1-5; D unresolved. There are 13 residues in the CDR3. Germline CDR1 SGHKS, CDR2 YYEKEE (reference sequence). Trimming took off 2 bases at V and 0 bases at J, with 3 bases between the two ends. The DNA for the CDR3 is TGTGCCAGCAGCTTCCATAGCAATCAGCCCCAGCATTTT. Its translation is CASSFHSNQPQHF. Full variable domain (missing parts from reference TRBV5-5 and TRBJ1-5): DAGVTQSPTHLIKTRGQQVTLRCSPISGHKSVSWYQQVLGQGPQFIFQYYEKEERGRGNFPDRFSARQFPNYSSELNVNALLLGDSALYLCASSFHSNQPQHFGDGTRLSIL.

This clonotype has a count of ten or more. The V and J genes are TRBV11-2 and TRBJ2-1; D gene unclear. This CDR3 has 13 residues. With 5 bases removed from V and 4 bases from J, the gap between germline ends came to 9 bases. Germline V lookup: CDR1 SGHAT, CDR2 FQNNGV. CDR3 bases: TGTGCCAGCAGCCCTGTGGAGTACAATGAGCAGTTCTTC. Amino acid sequence: CASSPVEYNEQFF.

This clonotype was counted only a few times. The chain has TRBV20-1 and TRBJ2-3; 11 nucleotides match TRBD2. The ends lost 7 bases at V and 1 base at J; junction bases unmatched: 4. The CDR3 has 14 amino acids. CDR1 is DFQATT and CDR2 is SNEGSKA in the germline V gene (reference sequence). CDR3 residues: CSVPTSGGTDTQYF. CDR3 nucleotides: TGCAGTGTACCGACTAGCGGGGGCACAGATACGCAGTATTTT.

This clonotype has just a few counts. The chain recombines TRBV18 with TRBJ2-4, with TRBD1 matching over 12 bases. The CDR3 runs to 20 residues. The germline V gene encodes CDR1 KGHSH and CDR2 LQKENI. J was trimmed by 3 bases and V by 3 bases; bases with no gene match: 15. The CDR3 sequence is CASSPGDRGLRQAGKNIQYF. The DNA for the CDR3 is TGTGCCAGCTCACCCGGGGACAGGGGGCTGCGTCAAGCGGGCAAAAACATTCAGTACTTC.

In its sample, this clonotype was seen many times. V and J are TRBV4-3 and TRBJ2-1; a weak D match, TRBD2 (5 bases). V was clipped by 0 bases and J by 0 bases, with 12 bases between them. The CDR3 loop spans 17 amino acids. CDR1 and CDR2 from the germline V gene are LGHNA and YSLEER. This CDR3 is CASSQDLSGSSYNEQFF. As DNA, the CDR3 is TGCGCCAGCAGCCAAGATCTCTCGGGGAGCTCCTACAATGAGCAGTTCTTC.

The table lists this clonotype with a few counts. The V gene is TRBV10-2, the J gene TRBJ2-7, with D possibly TRBD2 on 5 matching bases. Between the trimmed V and J ends, which lost 0 bases and 6 bases, there was a span of 12 bases. Germline loops: CDR1 WSHSY, CDR2 SAAADI. The CDR3 consists of 14 residues. The CDR3 sequence is CASSESRWELEQYF. CDR3 in DNA: TGCGCCAGCAGTGAGTCGAGGTGGGAGCTCGAGCAGTACTTC.

This clonotype was seen only a few times. The gene calls are TRBV29-1 and TRBJ2-1; D assignment may be TRBD1 or TRBD2 (5 bases each). The CDR3 covers 13 residues. Trimming left V 3 bases short and J 9 bases short, with 15 bases between. Germline loops: CDR1 SQVTM, CDR2 ANQGSEA. The CDR3 sequence is CSVDGTPLGEQFF. DNA for the CDR3: TGCAGCGTTGACGGGACCCCACTGGGTGAGCAGTTCTTC.

This clonotype was seen many times. This sequence joins TRBV14 and TRBJ2-7; the D is unclear. CDR3 size: 15 residues. V shed 0 bases and J shed 2 bases, with 11 bases lying between them. Germline CDR1 is SGHDN and CDR2 is FVKESK. The CDR3 DNA reads as TGTGCCAGCAGCCAAGATTACCGCCCGGCCTACGAGCAGTACTTC. Protein sequence: CASSQDYRPAYEQYF.

This clonotype has only a few counts. CDR3 loop: CASSVGSLGGNTGELFF. The DNA for the CDR3 is TGTGCCAGCAGCGTAGGGTCGCTCGGGGGTAACACCGGGGAGCTGTTTTTT. The genes are TRBV9 and TRBJ2-2, with a possible D match to TRBD2 (6 bases). V dropped 0 bases and J dropped 2 bases, with 14 bases sitting between them. CDR3 size: 17 residues. CDR1 is SGDLS and CDR2 is YYNGEE in the germline V gene. Drawing the rest from reference TRBV9 and TRBJ2-2, the complete variable domain is DSGVTQTPKHLITATGQRVTLRCSPRSGDLSVYWYQQSLDQGLQFLIQYYNGEERAKGNILERFSAQQFPDLHSELNLSSLELGDSALYFCASSVGSLGGNTGELFFGEGSRLTVL.

CDR3 sequence: CASSLGQGTVTGELFF. In DNA, the CDR3 is TGTGCCAGCAGCTTGGGACAGGGGACGGTCACCGGGGAGCTGTTTTTT. V gene TRBV5-6 combines with J gene TRBJ2-2, with TRBD1 matching 8 bases. The V and J ends lost 0 bases and 4 bases, in that order; junction bases with no gene match: 5. CDR1 and CDR2 (germline): SGHDT, YYEEEE. CDR3 length: 16 residues.

This chain uses TRBV5-1 with TRBJ2-2; D tentatively reads TRBD1 or TRBD2 (5 bases each). Trimming removed 0 bases at V and 5 bases at J, with 11 bases between. This CDR3 is 15 amino acids long. The germline gives CDR1 SGHRS, CDR2 YFSETQ. For the CDR3, the DNA is TGCGCCAGCAGCTTGGCTCTCGAGGGGACCGGGGAGCTGTTTTTT. Translation: CASSLALEGTGELFF.